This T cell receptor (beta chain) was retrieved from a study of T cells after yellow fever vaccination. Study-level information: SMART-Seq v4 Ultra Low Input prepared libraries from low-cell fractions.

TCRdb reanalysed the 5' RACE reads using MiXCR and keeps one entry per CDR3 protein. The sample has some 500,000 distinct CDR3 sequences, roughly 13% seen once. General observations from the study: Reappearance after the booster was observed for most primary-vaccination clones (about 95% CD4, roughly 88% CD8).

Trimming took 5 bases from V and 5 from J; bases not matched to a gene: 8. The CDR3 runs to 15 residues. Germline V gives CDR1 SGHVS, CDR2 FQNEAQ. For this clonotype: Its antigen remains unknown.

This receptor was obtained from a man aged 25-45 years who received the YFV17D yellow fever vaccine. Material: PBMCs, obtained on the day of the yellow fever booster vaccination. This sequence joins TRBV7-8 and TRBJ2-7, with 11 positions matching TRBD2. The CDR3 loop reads CASSLARLAGHEQYF. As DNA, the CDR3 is TGTGCCAGCAGCCTTGCCCGACTAGCGGGGCACGAGCAGTACTTC.